The 5 T cell receptor beta chains below were found in one sample sequenced in a study of beta chain features in type 1 diabetes. Reverse transcribing all isolated RNA meant expressed TCRB transcripts were sequenced. TCRdb's table, derived via immunoSEQ multiplex PCR, lists solely in-frame clones and lacks some. The profile shows 120,000 to 150,000 clones, less than 8.5% of them singletons. The specimen sequenced was central memory CD4+ T cells from blood. The receptors derive from a woman aged 25 to 39 in good health.

This clone was counted a few times. J is TRBJ2-7 and V is TRBV6-6, with 8 nucleotides matching TRBD2. The CDR3 is 14 amino acids. Germline CDR1 MNHNY, CDR2 SVGAGI (reference sequence). With 4 bases clipped from V and 6 bases from J, the junction kept 8 bases outside the gene matches. The CDR3 loop reads CASSSPGGTGEQYF. The DNA of the CDR3 is TGTGCCAGCAGTTCCCCGGGGGGGACCGGCGAGCAGTACTTC.

This clone has just a few counts. The J gene is TRBJ2-1, the V gene TRBV20-1; D call uncertain. Germline V gene lookup returns CDR1 DFQATT and CDR2 SNEGSKA (reference sequence). The germline V and J ends were trimmed by 7 bases and 7 bases, with 11 bases remaining between them. The CDR3 runs 11 residues. Here the CDR3 reads CSGVPRNEQFF. The CDR3 region has the DNA TGCAGTGGGGTGCCTAGAAATGAGCAGTTCTTC.

Here the CDR3 reads CASKKDRGPYNEQFF. CDR3 coding DNA: TGTGCCAGTAAGAAGGACAGGGGGCCCTACAATGAGCAGTTCTTC. The chain couples TRBV19 to TRBJ2-1, with TRBD1 matching 11 bases. V was clipped by 7 bases and J by 2 bases; unmatched bases: 4. The CDR3 totals 15 residues. Germline CDR1 is LNHDA and CDR2 is SQIVND (reference sequence). Together with reference TRBV19 and TRBJ2-1, the CDR3 gives the full variable domain: DGGITQSPKYLFRKEGQNVTLSCEQNLNHDAMYWYRQDPGQGLRLIYYSQIVNDFQKGDIAEGYSVSREKKESFPLTVTSAQKNPTAFYLCASKKDRGPYNEQFFGPGTRLTVL.

CDR3 nucleotide sequence: TGTGCCAGCAGCCTGACTAGCGGGTATGGGAATGAGCAGTTCTTC. Translation gives CASSLTSGYGNEQFF. The chain has TRBV5-6 and TRBJ2-1; TRBD2 aligns across 10 bases. Germline V gene lookup returns CDR1 SGHDT and CDR2 YYEEEE. J lost 7 bases, V lost 4 bases, and 8 bases had no gene match. This CDR3 is built from 15 residues.

The genes are TRBV6-1 and TRBJ2-7, with D perhaps TRBD2 (6 bases). The V end was cut by 6 bases, the J end by 4 bases, with 16 bases between. Germline V gene lookup returns CDR1 MNHNS and CDR2 SASEGT. This CDR3 contains 14 residues. The CDR3 protein is CASRRPGARYEQYF. CDR3 coding DNA: TGTGCCAGCAGGCGGCCGGGAGCGCGGTACGAGCAGTACTTC.